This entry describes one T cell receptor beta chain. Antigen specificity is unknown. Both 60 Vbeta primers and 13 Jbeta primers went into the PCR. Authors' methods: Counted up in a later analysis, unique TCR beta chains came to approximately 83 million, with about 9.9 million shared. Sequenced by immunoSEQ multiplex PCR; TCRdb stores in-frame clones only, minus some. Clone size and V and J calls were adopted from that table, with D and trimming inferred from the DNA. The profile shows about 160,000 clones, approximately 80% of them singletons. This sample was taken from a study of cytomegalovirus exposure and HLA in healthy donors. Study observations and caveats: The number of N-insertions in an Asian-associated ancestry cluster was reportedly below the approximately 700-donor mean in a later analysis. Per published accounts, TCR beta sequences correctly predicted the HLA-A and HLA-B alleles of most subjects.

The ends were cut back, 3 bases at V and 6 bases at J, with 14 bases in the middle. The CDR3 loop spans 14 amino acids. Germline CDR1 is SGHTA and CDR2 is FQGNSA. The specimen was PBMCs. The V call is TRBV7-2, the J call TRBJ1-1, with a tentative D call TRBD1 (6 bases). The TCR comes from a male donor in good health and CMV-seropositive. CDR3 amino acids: CASSLTVGAPEAFF. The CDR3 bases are TGTGCCAGCAGCTTGACCGTGGGGGCCCCTGAAGCTTTCTTT.